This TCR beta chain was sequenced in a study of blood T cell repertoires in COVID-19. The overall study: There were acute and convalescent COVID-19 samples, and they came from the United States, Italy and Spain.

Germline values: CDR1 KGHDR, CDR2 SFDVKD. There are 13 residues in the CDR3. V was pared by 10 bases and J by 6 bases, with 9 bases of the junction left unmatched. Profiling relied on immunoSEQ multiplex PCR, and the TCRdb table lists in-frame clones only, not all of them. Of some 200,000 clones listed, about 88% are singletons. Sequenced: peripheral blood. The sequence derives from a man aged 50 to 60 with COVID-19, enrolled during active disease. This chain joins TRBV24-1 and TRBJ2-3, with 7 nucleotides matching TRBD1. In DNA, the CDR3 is TGTGCCACTTCCACAGGGGACGTGGATACGCAGTATTTT. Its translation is CATSTGDVDTQYF.